The 13 T cell receptor beta chains below all came from one sample that was sequenced in a study of T cell responses to AZD1222 COVID-19 vaccine. The assay was immunoSEQ multiplex PCR, and TCRdb's table has in-frame clones only and misses some. This repertoire shows approximately 300,000 clones, around 93% found once; its top ten account for 0.55%. The starting material was peripheral blood, obtained 28 days after the second AZD1222 dose. These receptor sequences come from an adult who received the AZD1222 COVID-19 vaccine.

The chain joins TRBV9 to TRBJ2-3, with 7 bases that match TRBD1. From germline, CDR1 is SGDLS and CDR2 YYNGEE. CDR3 size: 16 residues. The V gene end was trimmed by 4 bases and the J gene end by 4 bases; junction bases not matched to a gene: 12. The CDR3, as DNA: TGTGCCAGCAGCCTTCGGGACAGAGTTAACGCAGATACGCAGTATTTT. Its protein is CASSLRDRVNADTQYF.

The V and J genes are TRBV6-5 and TRBJ1-2; TRBD1 might be the D (5 bases). Germline values: CDR1 MNHEY, CDR2 SVGAGI. Trimming took off 6 bases at V and 4 bases at J, with 9 bases between the two ends. This CDR3 spans 12 amino acids. The CDR3 nucleotides read TGTGCCAGCAGCCCAGGGACCTATGGCTACACCTTC. Translated: CASSPGTYGYTF.

The CDR3 coding sequence is TGCGCCAGCAGCTCGGGGGACCCTGCGGTAAAACTGTTTTTT. Encoded protein: CASSSGDPAVKLFF. The chain is built from TRBV5-1 and TRBJ1-4; the D gene is possibly TRBD1 (5 bases). There are 14 residues in the CDR3. Trimming pared 3 bases from V and 10 bases from J, leaving 16 bases between. CDR1 is SGHRS, CDR2 YFSETQ, per germline.

This rearrangement joins TRBV11-2 to TRBJ2-7; the match to TRBD2 covers 16 bases. Germline loops: CDR1 SGHAT, CDR2 FQNNGV. V shed 5 bases, J shed 0 bases, and the junction held 4 bases outside the gene matches. The CDR3 is made up of 17 amino acids. The CDR3 region has the DNA TGTGCCAGCAGCAAGGGACTAGCGGGAGGGTCCTCCTACGAGCAGTACTTC. It translates to CASSKGLAGGSSYEQYF.

V and J are TRBV5-1 and TRBJ1-2; D remains ambiguous. The CDR3 is made up of 13 amino acids. Germline V gene data show CDR1 as SGHRS and CDR2 as YFSETQ. Trimming removed 1 base from V and 7 bases from J, with 11 bases in between. CDR3 region: CASSLNPLVGYTF. In DNA, the CDR3 is TGCGCCAGCAGCTTGAATCCCCTCGTTGGCTACACCTTC.

The gene calls are TRBV28 and TRBJ1-6, with TRBD1 as a possible D gene (6 bases). The CDR3 length is 13 residues. With 6 bases removed from V and 8 bases from J, the gap between germline ends came to 11 bases. CDR1 is MDHEN, CDR2 SYDVKM, per germline. The CDR3 is CASSTDSYSPLHF. CDR3 in DNA: TGTGCCAGCAGCACGGACAGTTATTCACCCCTCCACTTT. Full variable domain (outside the CDR3, taken from reference TRBV28 and TRBJ1-6): DVKVTQSSRYLVKRTGEKVFLECVQDMDHENMFWYRQDPGLGLRLIYFSYDVKMKEKGDIPEGYSVSREKKERFSLILESASTNQTSMYLCASSTDSYSPLHFGNGTRLTVT.

This chain connects TRBV10-3 to TRBJ1-1; no reliable D call. The CDR3 runs 13 residues. Deletions cut 4 bases from V and 4 bases from J, with 10 bases between. CDR1 is ENHRY and CDR2 is SYGVKD in the germline V gene. This chain's CDR3 is CAISGQGSTEAFF. DNA for the CDR3: TGTGCCATCAGTGGACAAGGGAGCACTGAAGCTTTCTTT.

The rearrangement links TRBV2 to TRBJ1-4; D remains unclear. The CDR3 runs to 11 residues. Germline CDR1 reads SNHLY; CDR2 reads FYNNEI. The V and J ends lost 5 bases and 7 bases respectively, with 5 bases between them. CDR3 loop: CASSRIEKLFF. DNA for the CDR3: TGTGCCAGCAGTAGAATTGAAAAACTGTTTTTT.

The chain links TRBV3-1 (or the pseudogene TRBV3-2) to TRBJ2-2; D is ambiguous. There are 11 residues in the CDR3. V dropped 4 bases and J dropped 7 bases, with 4 bases sitting between them. Per the germline V gene, CDR1 is LGHDT and CDR2 is YNNKEL (reference sequence). Here the CDR3 reads CASSPGGELFF. The CDR3 bases are TGTGCCAGCAGCCCGGGCGGGGAGCTGTTTTTT.

The chain uses TRBV10-2 and TRBJ2-7, with 8 bases fitting TRBD1. Losses at the gene ends were 5 bases for V and 2 bases for J; bases not matched to a gene: 5. The CDR3 loop spans 14 amino acids. Germline CDR1 WSHSY, CDR2 SAAADI. The CDR3 protein is CASSRGQAAYEQYF. As DNA, the CDR3 is TGCGCCAGCAGTAGGGGACAGGCTGCCTACGAGCAGTACTTC.

The gene calls are TRBV6-5 and TRBJ2-7; tentatively, D is TRBD2 (5 bases). This CDR3 contains 11 residues. V gave up 8 bases and J gave up 2 bases, with 7 bases separating them. CDR1 and CDR2 (germline): MNHEY, SVGAGI. Written as DNA, the CDR3 is TGTGCCAGCTTGGAGGCCTACGAGCAGTACTTC. Encoded protein: CASLEAYEQYF.

The chain uses TRBV11-2 and TRBJ2-1; unclear D gene. The germline V gene has CDR1 SGHAT and CDR2 FQNNGV. The CDR3 spans 12 residues. V was pared by 2 bases and J by 9 bases, with 8 bases between. The CDR3 sequence: CASSLPVAEQFF. For the CDR3, the DNA is TGTGCCAGCAGCTTACCTGTGGCTGAGCAGTTCTTC.

The V and J genes are TRBV19 and TRBJ1-1; no clear D. The CDR3 is 12 amino acids. Trimming stripped 3 bases from V and 4 bases from J, with 6 bases between. Germline V gives CDR1 LNHDA, CDR2 SQIVND (reference sequence). Written as DNA, the CDR3 is TGTGCCAGTAGTATTTATGGCACTGAAGCTTTCTTT. Amino acid sequence: CASSIYGTEAFF.